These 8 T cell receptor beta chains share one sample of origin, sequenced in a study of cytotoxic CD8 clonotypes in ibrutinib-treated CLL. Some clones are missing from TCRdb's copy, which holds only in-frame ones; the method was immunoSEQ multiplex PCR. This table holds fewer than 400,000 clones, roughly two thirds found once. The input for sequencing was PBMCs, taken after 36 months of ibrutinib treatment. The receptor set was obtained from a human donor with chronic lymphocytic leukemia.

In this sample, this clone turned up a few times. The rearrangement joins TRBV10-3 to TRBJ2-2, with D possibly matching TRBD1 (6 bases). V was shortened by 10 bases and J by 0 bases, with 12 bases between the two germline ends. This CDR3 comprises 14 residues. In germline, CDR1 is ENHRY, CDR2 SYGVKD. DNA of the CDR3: TGTGCCACGTTACAGGGTTCGAACACCGGGGAGCTGTTTTTT. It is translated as CATLQGSNTGELFF.

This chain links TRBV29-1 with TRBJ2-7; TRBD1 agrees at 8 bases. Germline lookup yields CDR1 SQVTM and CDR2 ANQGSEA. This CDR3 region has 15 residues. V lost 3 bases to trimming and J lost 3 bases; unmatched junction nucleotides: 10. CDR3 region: CSVEDPGTGVYEQYF. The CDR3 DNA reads TGCAGCGTTGAGGACCCCGGGACAGGCGTCTACGAGCAGTACTTC.

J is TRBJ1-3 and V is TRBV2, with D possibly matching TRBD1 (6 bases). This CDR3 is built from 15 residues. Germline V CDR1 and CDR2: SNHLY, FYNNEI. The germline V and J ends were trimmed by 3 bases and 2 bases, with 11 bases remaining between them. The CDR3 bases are TGTGCCAGCAGTGAGTTCAGGACAGCTGGAAACACCATATATTTT. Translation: CASSEFRTAGNTIYF.

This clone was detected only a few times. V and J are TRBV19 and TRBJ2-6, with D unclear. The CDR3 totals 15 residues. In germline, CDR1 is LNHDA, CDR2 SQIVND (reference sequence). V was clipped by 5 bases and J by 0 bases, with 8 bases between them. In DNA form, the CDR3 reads TGTGCCAGTAGTGGGCGACTCTCTGGGGCCAACGTCCTGACTTTC. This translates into CASSGRLSGANVLTF.

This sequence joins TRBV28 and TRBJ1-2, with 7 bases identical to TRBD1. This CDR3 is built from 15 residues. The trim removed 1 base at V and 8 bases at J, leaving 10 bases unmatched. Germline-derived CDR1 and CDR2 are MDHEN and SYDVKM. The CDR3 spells CASSLYGTGAIGYTF. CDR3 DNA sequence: TGTGCCAGCAGTTTATACGGCACAGGGGCGATCGGCTACACCTTC.

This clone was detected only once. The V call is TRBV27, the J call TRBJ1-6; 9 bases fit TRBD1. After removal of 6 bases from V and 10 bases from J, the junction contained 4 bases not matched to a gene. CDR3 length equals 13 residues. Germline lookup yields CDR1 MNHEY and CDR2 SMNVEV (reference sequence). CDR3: CASSRDRVSPLHF. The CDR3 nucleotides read TGTGCCAGCAGCCGGGACAGGGTATCACCCCTCCACTTT.

CDR3 sequence reads: CASINSGTQYF. CDR3 coding DNA: TGTGCCAGCATCAACAGTGGCACCCAGTACTTC. The chain joins TRBV6-5 to TRBJ2-5; D is uncertain. Germline CDR1 reads MNHEY; CDR2 reads SVGAGI. The CDR3 consists of 11 residues. The ends were cut back, 7 bases at V and 8 bases at J, with 11 bases in the middle.

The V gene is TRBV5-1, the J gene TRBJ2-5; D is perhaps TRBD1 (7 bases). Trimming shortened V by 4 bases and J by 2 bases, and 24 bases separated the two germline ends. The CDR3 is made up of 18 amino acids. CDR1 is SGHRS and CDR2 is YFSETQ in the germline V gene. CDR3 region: CASSPMPLGGGGQETQYF. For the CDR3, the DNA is TGCGCCAGCAGCCCCATGCCGCTCGGAGGGGGCGGTCAAGAGACCCAGTACTTC. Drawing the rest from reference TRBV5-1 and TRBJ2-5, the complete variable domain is KAGVTQTPRYLIKTRGQQVTLSCSPISGHRSVSWYQQTPGQGLQFLFEYFSETQRNKGNFPGRFSGRQFSNSRSEMNVSTLELGDSALYLCASSPMPLGGGGQETQYFGPGTRLLVL.